A selection of T cell receptor beta chains follows, all from one sample in a study of T-cell reconstitution after alpha-beta-depleted transplantation in children. In TCRdb, the PCR reads were re-called with MiXCR into one record per CDR3 protein. The sample contains about 610,000 distinct CDR3 sequences, roughly a tenth of which appear only once. The starting material was PBMCs from the stem cell graft donor, obtained from the stem cell graft. The receptors derive from a human donor who donated a stem cell graft to a child with acute myeloid leukemia. CDR3s include the opening cysteine and the closing phenylalanine or tryptophan. A D gene is named only where the DNA matches it firmly. Clone size appears in some rows only: once, few, many, or a class for an expanded clone.

v_gene	d_gene	abundance	j_gene	CDR3nt	CDR3aa
TRBV3-1	TRBD1	few	TRBJ1-2	TGTGCCAGCAGCCAGGGACAGCTCGGAGGCTACACCTTC	CASSQGQLGGYTF
TRBV20-1	NA	NA	TRBJ1-4	TGCAGTGAACCCCGGCACCCCAAAGATGAAAAACTGTTTTTT	CSEPRHPKDEKLFF
TRBV2	TRBD2	many	TRBJ2-6	TGTGCCAGCAGTGATAGATTAGGGACTAGCGGGAGGGCAAATCGTCTCGGGGCCAACGTCCTGACTTTC	CASSDRLGTSGRANRLGANVLTF
TRBV3-1	NA	NA	TRBJ2-1	TGTGCCAGCAGCCCCGACTATCGCCTACATTCCTACAATGAGCAGTTCTTC	CASSPDYRLHSYNEQFF
TRBV7-2	NA	few	TRBJ1-1	TGTGCCAGCACCCAAACGACAAACATGAACACTGAAGCTTTCTTT	CASTQTTNMNTEAFF
TRBV4-3	NA	NA	TRBJ2-2	TGCGCCAGCAGCCCCCCCCTAGGACAGCCTAACGGGGAGCTGTTTTTT	CASSPPLGQPNGELFF
TRBV5-1	NA	NA	TRBJ2-6	TGCGCCAGCAGTACGTCTCGGGGGCGGGGAGCTGGGGCCAACGTCCTGACTTTC	CASSTSRGRGAGANVLTF
TRBV6-1	NA	few	TRBJ2-5	TGTGCCACCCAGCGTGGGTTCCAAGAGACCCAGTACTTC	CATQRGFQETQYF
TRBV27	NA	many	TRBJ1-2	TGTGCCAGCAGTTCCACAGGGCTAGCTAACTATGGCTACACCTTC	CASSSTGLANYGYTF
TRBV12-3/TRBV12-4	NA	few	TRBJ1-5	TGTGCCAGCAGTTTATCGGGGGTGAGGGGCAATCAGCCCCAGCATTTT	CASSLSGVRGNQPQHF
TRBV12-3/TRBV12-4	NA	NA	TRBJ2-1	TGTGTTGCCAGGAATGAGCAGTTCTTC	CVARNEQFF
TRBV4-3	NA	NA	TRBJ2-7	TGCGCCAGCAGCCAAGATCGCCCCCACGAGCAGTACTTC	CASSQDRPHEQYF
TRBV10-3	TRBD2	few	TRBJ2-7	TGTGCCATCAGTGAAGCGGCGGGAGCTTACGAGCAGTACTTC	CAISEAAGAYEQYF
TRBV15	NA	many	TRBJ1-5	TGTGCCACTCGAACCGGACAGTTCAATCAGCCCCAGCATTTT	CATRTGQFNQPQHF
TRBV5-1	NA	many	TRBJ1-1	TGCGCCAGCAGCTTGGAATCCGAAGCTTTCTTT	CASSLESEAFF
TRBV4-2	NA	few	TRBJ2-7	TGTGCCAGCAGCCAAGTAAAGGACCAGTACGAGCAGTACTTC	CASSQVKDQYEQYF
TRBV2	NA	many	TRBJ1-4	TGTGCCAGCAGTGAATCCGGCCAGGCGGAAAAACTGTTTTTT	CASSESGQAEKLFF
TRBV5-1	TRBD1	NA	TRBJ2-7	TGCGCCAGCAGCTTGGCTTCGGGACAGCATTACTACGAGCAGTACTTC	CASSLASGQHYYEQYF
TRBV27	NA	many	TRBJ2-3	TGTGCCAGCAGTTTCCCTGGGGTGGGGCAGTATTTT	CASSFPGVGQYF
TRBV7-2	TRBD2	few	TRBJ2-7	TGTGCCAGCAGCCTTAGCGGGGTCAGCTCCTACGAGCAGTACTTC	CASSLSGVSSYEQYF
TRBV5-1	NA	few	TRBJ1-2	TGCGCCAGCAGCTCAGGACAGCTTAACTATGGCTACACCTTC	CASSSGQLNYGYTF
TRBV10-3	TRBD1	many	TRBJ2-3	TGTGCCTCCACGGGACAGGGATTTAACACAGATACGCAGTATTTT	CASTGQGFNTDTQYF
TRBV7-2	TRBD2	few	TRBJ2-4	TGTGCCAGCAGCTTCCCGGGCAAAGCGGGGAAAAACATTCAGTACTTC	CASSFPGKAGKNIQYF
TRBV20-1	TRBD2	many	TRBJ2-1	TGCAGTGCCGAGAGGACTAGCGGGGCCATTCGGCAGTTCTTC	CSAERTSGAIRQFF
TRBV19	NA	NA	TRBJ2-1	TGTGCCAGTAGCATGGGCCGGATCGATGCCGATGAGCAGTTCTTC	CASSMGRIDADEQFF
TRBV28	NA	few	TRBJ2-1	TGTGCCAGCAGTTCGATGGTCAATGAGCAGTTCTTC	CASSSMVNEQFF
TRBV11-2	NA	many	TRBJ2-7	TGTGCCAGCAGCTTATATCCAGGCGGGACCCCCTCCTACGAGCAGTACTTC	CASSLYPGGTPSYEQYF
TRBV10-3	TRBD2	few	TRBJ2-5	TGTGCCATCAGTGCGACTAGCGGGAGTGGGGAGACCCAGTACTTC	CAISATSGSGETQYF
TRBV27	TRBD2	many	TRBJ2-6	TGTGCCAGCAGTTTATATGGACTAGCGGGATCCAGGGCCAACGTCCTGACTTTC	CASSLYGLAGSRANVLTF
TRBV12-3/TRBV12-4	TRBD1	few	TRBJ2-4	TGTGCCAGCAGTTGGGACAGGGTACTAGCCAAAAACATTCAGTACTTC	CASSWDRVLAKNIQYF
TRBV20-1	TRBD2	many	TRBJ2-1	TGCAGTGCTAGAGATCGCGCTAGCGGGAGGGCCTTAACCTACAATGAGCAGTTCTTC	CSARDRASGRALTYNEQFF
TRBV12-3/TRBV12-4	NA	medium-sized	TRBJ1-2	TGTGCCAGCGTCTTATTATCGGGCCCAGACTATGGCTACACCTTC	CASVLLSGPDYGYTF
TRBV4-3	NA	many	TRBJ2-1	TGCGCCAGCAGCCAACAGGGATCCAGGGAGCAGTTCTTC	CASSQQGSREQFF
TRBV6-6	NA	many	TRBJ1-1	TGTGCCAGCAGTTATACGGGGAACACTGAAGCTTTCTTT	CASSYTGNTEAFF
TRBV29-1	TRBD1	many	TRBJ2-1	TGCAGCGGCATTCCTTCCGGGACAGCCCACAATGAGCAGTTCTTC	CSGIPSGTAHNEQFF
TRBV4-1	TRBD2	NA	TRBJ2-7	TGCGCCAGCAGCCCCGGAGAGGGCGGGAGGCTGTACGAGCAGTACTTC	CASSPGEGGRLYEQYF
TRBV7-9	TRBD1	few	TRBJ1-4	TGTGCCAGCATCCCGGGACAGGGGACCTTTAATGAAAAACTGTTTTTT	CASIPGQGTFNEKLFF
TRBV7-9	NA	NA	TRBJ2-3	TGTGCCAGCAGCTTAGCTCTAGCTTCCGCAGATACGCAGTATTTT	CASSLALASADTQYF
TRBV6-5	NA	few	TRBJ2-1	TGTGCCAGCAGTTATACTCCCTCAGGCAATGAGCAGTTCTTC	CASSYTPSGNEQFF
TRBV10-3	NA	NA	TRBJ2-7	TGTGCCATCAGTGTGGGTGCCCTAGTGTTCTACGAGCAGTACTTC	CAISVGALVFYEQYF
TRBV11-1	NA	many	TRBJ2-1	TGTGCCAGCAGCTTGGACCGCTCCTACAATGAGCAGTTCTTC	CASSLDRSYNEQFF
TRBV29-1	TRBD1	many	TRBJ2-1	TGCAGCGTCCAGGACAGGGGGCCCTACAATGAGCAGTTCTTC	CSVQDRGPYNEQFF
TRBV18	NA	NA	TRBJ2-1	TGTGCCAGCTCACCTCTAGGACTTTACAATGAGCAGTTCTTC	CASSPLGLYNEQFF
TRBV9	NA	many	TRBJ1-3	TGTGCCAGCAGCTATACATCCAGCTCTGGAAACACCATATATTTT	CASSYTSSSGNTIYF
TRBV11-2	TRBD2	few	TRBJ2-3	TGTGCCAGCAGCCCCCGAGGCGGCGGGAGGCCGACAGATACGCAGTATTTT	CASSPRGGGRPTDTQYF
TRBV20-1	TRBD2	many	TRBJ2-2	TGCAGTGCTAGAGATAGGGGGGCGGGAGGAACCGGGGAGCTGTTTTTT	CSARDRGAGGTGELFF
TRBV4-2	TRBD1	many	TRBJ2-7	TGTGCCAGCAGCCAACCTTTAACAGGGGCTGGGGTCTACGAGCAGTACTTC	CASSQPLTGAGVYEQYF
TRBV29-1	TRBD1	many	TRBJ2-7	TGCAGCGTTGGGGACAGGGCAGAGCAGTACTTC	CSVGDRAEQYF
TRBV20-1	NA	few	TRBJ1-2	TGCAGTGCTTCCCTAGGGACCCAGATCGGGTATGGCTACACCTTC	CSASLGTQIGYGYTF
TRBV29-1	NA	NA	TRBJ1-4	TGCAGCGTTGAGGGGAATGAAAAACTGTTTTTT	CSVEGNEKLFF
TRBV12-3/TRBV12-4	NA	few	TRBJ2-1	TGTGCCAGCAGTTTGCACGGATCTTTGAATGAGCAGTTCTTC	CASSLHGSLNEQFF
TRBV6-2/TRBV6-3	TRBD2	many	TRBJ2-7	TGTGCCAGCAGTTCAGATGCCGGGACTAGCGTTGACACCTACGAGCAGTACTTC	CASSSDAGTSVDTYEQYF
TRBV7-9	NA	NA	TRBJ2-3	TGTGCCAGCAGCCAACACCCAGGGAATACGCAGTATTTT	CASSQHPGNTQYF